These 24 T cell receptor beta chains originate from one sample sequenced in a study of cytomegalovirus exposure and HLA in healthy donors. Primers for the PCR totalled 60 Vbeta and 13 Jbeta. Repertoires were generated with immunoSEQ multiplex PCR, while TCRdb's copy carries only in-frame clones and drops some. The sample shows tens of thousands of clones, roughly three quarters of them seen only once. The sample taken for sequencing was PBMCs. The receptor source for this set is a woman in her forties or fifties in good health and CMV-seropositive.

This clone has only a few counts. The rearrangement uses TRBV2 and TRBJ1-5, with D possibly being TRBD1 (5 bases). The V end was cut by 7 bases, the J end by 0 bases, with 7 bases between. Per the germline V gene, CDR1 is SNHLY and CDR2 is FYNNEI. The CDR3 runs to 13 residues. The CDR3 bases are TGTGCCAGCAAACAGGTTAGCAATCAGCCCCAGCATTTT. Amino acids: CASKQVSNQPQHF.

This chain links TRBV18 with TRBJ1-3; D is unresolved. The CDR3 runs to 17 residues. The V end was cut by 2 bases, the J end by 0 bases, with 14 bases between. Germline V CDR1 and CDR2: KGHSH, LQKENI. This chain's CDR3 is CASSPKVPGNSGNTIYF. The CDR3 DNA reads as TGTGCCAGCTCACCAAAGGTTCCGGGGAACTCTGGAAACACCATATATTTT.

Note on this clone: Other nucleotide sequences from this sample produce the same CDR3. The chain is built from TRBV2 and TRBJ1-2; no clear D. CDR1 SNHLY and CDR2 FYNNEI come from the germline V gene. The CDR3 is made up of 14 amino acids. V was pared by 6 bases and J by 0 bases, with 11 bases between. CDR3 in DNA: TGTGCCAGCAGGCCTACGTTTTCTAACTATGGCTACACCTTC. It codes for CASRPTFSNYGYTF.

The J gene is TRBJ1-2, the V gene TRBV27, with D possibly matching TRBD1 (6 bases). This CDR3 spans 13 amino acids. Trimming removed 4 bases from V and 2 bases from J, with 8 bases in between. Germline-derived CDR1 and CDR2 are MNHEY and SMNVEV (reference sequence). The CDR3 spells CASSSDRNYGYTF. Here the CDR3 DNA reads TGTGCCAGCAGTTCGGACAGAAACTATGGCTACACCTTC.

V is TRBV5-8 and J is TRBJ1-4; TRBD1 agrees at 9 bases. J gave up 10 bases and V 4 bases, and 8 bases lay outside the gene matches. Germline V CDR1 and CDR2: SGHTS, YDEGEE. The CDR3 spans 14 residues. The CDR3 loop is CASSLGQGVGKLFF. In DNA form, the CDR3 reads TGTGCCAGCAGCCTGGGACAGGGTGTCGGAAAACTGTTTTTT.

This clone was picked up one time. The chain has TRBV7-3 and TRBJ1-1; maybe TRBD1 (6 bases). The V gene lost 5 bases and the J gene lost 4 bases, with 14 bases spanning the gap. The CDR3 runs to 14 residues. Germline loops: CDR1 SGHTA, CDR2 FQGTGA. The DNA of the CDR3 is TGTGCCAGCAGCACCGCCGGGACACTCACTGAAGCTTTCTTT. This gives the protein CASSTAGTLTEAFF.

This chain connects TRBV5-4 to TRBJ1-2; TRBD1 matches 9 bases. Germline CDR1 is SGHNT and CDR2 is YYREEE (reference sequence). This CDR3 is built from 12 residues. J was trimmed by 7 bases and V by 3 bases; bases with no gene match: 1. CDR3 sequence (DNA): TGTGCCAGCAGCTGGGACAGGGCTGGCTACACCTTC. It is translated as CASSWDRAGYTF.

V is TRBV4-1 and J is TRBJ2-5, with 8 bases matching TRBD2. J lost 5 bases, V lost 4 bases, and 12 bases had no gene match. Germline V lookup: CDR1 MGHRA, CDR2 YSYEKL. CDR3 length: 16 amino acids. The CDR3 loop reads CASSPVPGGRLETQYF. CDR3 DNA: TGCGCCAGCAGCCCAGTTCCGGGGGGGCGCCTGGAGACCCAGTACTTC.

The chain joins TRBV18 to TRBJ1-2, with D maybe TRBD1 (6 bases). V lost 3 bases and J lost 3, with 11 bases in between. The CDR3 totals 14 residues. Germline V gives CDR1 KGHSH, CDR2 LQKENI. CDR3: CASSPARGDYGYTF. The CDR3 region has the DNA TGTGCCAGCTCACCGGCCAGGGGCGACTATGGCTACACCTTC.

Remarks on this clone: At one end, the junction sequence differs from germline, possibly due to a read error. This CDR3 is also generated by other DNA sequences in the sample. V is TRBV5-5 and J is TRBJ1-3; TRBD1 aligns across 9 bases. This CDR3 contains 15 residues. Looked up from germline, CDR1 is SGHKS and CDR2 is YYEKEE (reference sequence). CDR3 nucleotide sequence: TGCGCCAGCAGCCTATGGACAGGGGCCGGAAACACCATATATTTT. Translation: CASSLWTGAGNTIYF.

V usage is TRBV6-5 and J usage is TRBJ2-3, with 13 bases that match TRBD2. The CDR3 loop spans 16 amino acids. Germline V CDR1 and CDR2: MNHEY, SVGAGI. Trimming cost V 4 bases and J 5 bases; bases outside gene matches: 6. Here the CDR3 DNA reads TGTGCCAGCAGTTCTCGACTAGCGGGAGGAGGAGATACGCAGTATTTT. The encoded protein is CASSSRLAGGGDTQYF.

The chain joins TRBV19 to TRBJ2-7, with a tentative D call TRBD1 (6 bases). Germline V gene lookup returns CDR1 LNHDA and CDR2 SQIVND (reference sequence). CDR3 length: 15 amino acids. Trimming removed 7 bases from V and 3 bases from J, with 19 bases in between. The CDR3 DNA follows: TGTGCCAGTACCCCTAAAGCAGGGGACCTCTACGAGCAGTACGTC. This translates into CASTPKAGDLYEQYV.

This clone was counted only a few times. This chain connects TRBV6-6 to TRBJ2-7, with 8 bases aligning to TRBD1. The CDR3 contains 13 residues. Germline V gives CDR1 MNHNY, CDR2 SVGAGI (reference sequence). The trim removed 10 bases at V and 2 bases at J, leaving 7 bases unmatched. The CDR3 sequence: CANPDRAAYEQYV. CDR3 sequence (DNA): TGTGCCAACCCGGACAGGGCCGCCTACGAGCAGTACGTC.

The CDR3 DNA reads as TGTGCCAGCAGCCCGGGGACTAGCGGGGGGAACCAAGAGACCCAGTACTTC. Translated, it gives CASSPGTSGGNQETQYF. The chain recombines TRBV5-8 with TRBJ2-5; 15 bases align to TRBD2. The CDR3 extends over 17 amino acids. Per germline, CDR1 SGHTS and CDR2 YDEGEE. Unmatched junction bases numbered 4, after V lost 4 bases and J lost 0 bases. The full variable domain, rest sourced from reference TRBV5-8 and TRBJ2-5, is EAGVTQSPTHLIKTRGQQATLRCSPISGHTSVYWYQQALGLGLQFLLWYDEGEERNRGNFPPRFSGRQFPNYSSELNVNALELEDSALYLCASSPGTSGGNQETQYFGPGTRLLVL.

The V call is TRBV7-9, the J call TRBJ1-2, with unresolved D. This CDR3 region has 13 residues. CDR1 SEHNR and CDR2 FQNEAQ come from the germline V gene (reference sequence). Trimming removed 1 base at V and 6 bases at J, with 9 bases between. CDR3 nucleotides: TGTGCCAGCAGCTTAGTAGCGGTAAATGGCTACACCTTC. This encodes CASSLVAVNGYTF. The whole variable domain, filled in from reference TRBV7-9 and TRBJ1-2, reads DTGVSQNPRHKITKRGQNVTFRCDPISEHNRLYWYRQTLGQGPEFLTYFQNEAQLEKSRLLSDRFSAERPKGSFSTLEIQRTEQGDSAMYLCASSLVAVNGYTFGSGTRLTVV.

CDR3 nucleotides: TGTGCCAGCAGCGGACAGGGAGCTGTATATGGCTACACCTTC. Its protein is CASSGQGAVYGYTF. The chain uses TRBV7-9 and TRBJ1-2, with 8 bases lining up with TRBD1. With V trimmed by 5 bases and J by 5 bases, 7 bases remained unmatched. The CDR3 contains 14 residues. Germline CDR1 SEHNR, CDR2 FQNEAQ (reference sequence).

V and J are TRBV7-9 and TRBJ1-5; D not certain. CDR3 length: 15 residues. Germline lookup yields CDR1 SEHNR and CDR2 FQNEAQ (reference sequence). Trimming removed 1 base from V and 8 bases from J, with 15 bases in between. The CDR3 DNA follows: TGTGCCAGCAGCTTAGTTGTCACTCGGTCGGAGCCCCAGCATTTT. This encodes CASSLVVTRSEPQHF. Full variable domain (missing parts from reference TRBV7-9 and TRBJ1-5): DTGVSQNPRHKITKRGQNVTFRCDPISEHNRLYWYRQTLGQGPEFLTYFQNEAQLEKSRLLSDRFSAERPKGSFSTLEIQRTEQGDSAMYLCASSLVVTRSEPQHFGDGTRLSIL.

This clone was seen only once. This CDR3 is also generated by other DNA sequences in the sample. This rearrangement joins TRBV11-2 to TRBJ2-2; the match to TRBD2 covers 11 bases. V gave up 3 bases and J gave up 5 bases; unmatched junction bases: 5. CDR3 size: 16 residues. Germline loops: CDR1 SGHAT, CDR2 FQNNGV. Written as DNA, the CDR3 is TGTGCCAGCAGCTTGCTAGCGGGAGGATGGACCGGGGAGCTGTTTTTT. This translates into CASSLLAGGWTGELFF.

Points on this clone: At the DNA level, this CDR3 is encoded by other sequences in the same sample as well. The CDR3 nucleotides are TGTGCCAGTAGTACCCGGGATATTTATGGCTACACCTTC. Its translation is CASSTRDIYGYTF. The genes are TRBV19 and TRBJ1-2, with D unclear. The germline gives CDR1 LNHDA, CDR2 SQIVND (reference sequence). The CDR3 spans 13 residues. V was cut by 4 bases and J by 5 bases, with 11 bases left in between.

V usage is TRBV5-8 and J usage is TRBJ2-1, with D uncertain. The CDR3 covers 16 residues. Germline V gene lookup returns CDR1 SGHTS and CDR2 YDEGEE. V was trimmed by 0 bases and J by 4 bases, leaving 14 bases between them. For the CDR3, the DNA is TGTGCCAGCAGCTTGGCTAGGAGAGTGGGTTACAATGAGCAGTTCTTC. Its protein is CASSLARRVGYNEQFF.

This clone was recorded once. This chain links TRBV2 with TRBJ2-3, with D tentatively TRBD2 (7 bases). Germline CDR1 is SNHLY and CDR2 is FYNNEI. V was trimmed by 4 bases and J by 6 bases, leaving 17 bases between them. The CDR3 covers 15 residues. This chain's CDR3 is CASSVEGGSLDTQYF. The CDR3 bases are TGTGCCAGCAGTGTTGAGGGGGGGTCCTTGGATACGCAGTATTTT. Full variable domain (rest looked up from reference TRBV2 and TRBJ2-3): EPEVTQTPSHQVTQMGQEVILRCVPISNHLYFYWYRQILGQKVEFLVSFYNNEISEKSEIFDDQFSVERPDGSNFTLKIRSTKLEDSAMYFCASSVEGGSLDTQYFGPGTRLTVL.

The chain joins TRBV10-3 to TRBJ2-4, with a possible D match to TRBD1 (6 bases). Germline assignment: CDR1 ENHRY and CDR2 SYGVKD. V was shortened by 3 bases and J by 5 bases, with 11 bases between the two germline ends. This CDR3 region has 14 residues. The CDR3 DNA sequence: TGTGCCATCAGTGATTCAGGGGCCCAAAACATTCAGTACTTC. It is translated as CAISDSGAQNIQYF.

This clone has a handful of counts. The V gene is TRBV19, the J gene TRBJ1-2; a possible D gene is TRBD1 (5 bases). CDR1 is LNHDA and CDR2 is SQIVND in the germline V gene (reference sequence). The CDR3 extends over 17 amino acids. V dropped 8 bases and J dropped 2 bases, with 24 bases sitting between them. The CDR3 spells CASANWGDPSSNYGYTF. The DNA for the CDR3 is TGTGCCAGTGCTAATTGGGGGGACCCTTCCTCCAACTATGGCTACACCTTC. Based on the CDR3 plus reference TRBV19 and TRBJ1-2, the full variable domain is DGGITQSPKYLFRKEGQNVTLSCEQNLNHDAMYWYRQDPGQGLRLIYYSQIVNDFQKGDIAEGYSVSREKKESFPLTVTSAQKNPTAFYLCASANWGDPSSNYGYTFGSGTRLTVV.

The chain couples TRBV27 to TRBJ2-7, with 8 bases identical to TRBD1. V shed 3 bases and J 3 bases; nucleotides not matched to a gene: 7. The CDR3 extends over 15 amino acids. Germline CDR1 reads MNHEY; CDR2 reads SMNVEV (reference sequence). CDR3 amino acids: CASSFQAGGFYEQYF. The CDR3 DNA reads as TGTGCCAGCAGTTTCCAGGCAGGGGGCTTCTACGAGCAGTACTTC.